This is a list of T cell receptor beta chains from one sample in a study of T cell repertoires in cytomegalovirus infection. One entry per CDR3 protein, called by TCRdb with MiXCR from the reads. The data show a few hundred thousand distinct CDR3 sequences, roughly 15% seen once. The sequenced material came from PBMCs. The receptor set was obtained from a human donor in good health (CMV status not recorded). Some clones in this sample may be carry-over from other donors' samples. CDR3s include the opening cysteine and the closing phenylalanine or tryptophan.

TRBV4-1,TRBJ2-4,CASSQDLLYVGTAKNIQYF
TRBV12-3/TRBV12-4,TRBJ2-7,CASRTGTGVSYEQYF
TRBV19,TRBJ2-1,CASSGGGLAGGVSYNEQFF
TRBV7-2,TRBJ2-5,CASSLGLAGVQETQYF
TRBV6-1,TRBJ2-3,CASRLTGTGLTDTQYF
TRBV19,TRBJ1-4,CASRVGGTDEKLFF
TRBV20-1,TRBJ2-5,CSAPRASGGQETQYF
TRBV12-3/TRBV12-4,TRBJ2-2,CASTLGAANTGELFF
TRBV7-9,TRBJ1-1,CASSRTTGLKIEAFF
TRBV7-2,TRBJ1-2,CASSLASTASRYGYTF
TRBV20-1,TRBJ2-7,CSARAGTGGSEQYF
TRBV28,TRBJ1-1,CASSLLGRDTEAFF
TRBV7-9,TRBJ1-2,CASSLGLGPKRLYGYTF
TRBV6-1,TRBJ2-1,CASSELAGDYNEQFF
TRBV28,TRBJ1-5,CASSLSRYNQPQHF
TRBV18,TRBJ2-3,CASSPSPNTDTQYF
TRBV7-2,TRBJ1-1,CASSQSAGGWDTEAFF
TRBV20-1,TRBJ2-1,CSAPTSLAGGPAYNEQFF
TRBV7-8,TRBJ2-3,CASSSRLAGSTDTQYF
TRBV5-6,TRBJ1-5,CASSSRQGLSNQPQHF